A selection of T cell receptor beta chains follows, all from one sample in a study of control samples from healthy donors and cancer patients. Here immunoSEQ multiplex PCR was the method, and the copy in TCRdb shows in-frame clones only, minus some. Of about 180,000 clones listed, almost 90% are singletons. The sequenced sample consisted of blood. The receptors were gathered from a woman aged 45-65 years in good health. CDR3s include the opening cysteine and the closing phenylalanine or tryptophan. The order of the fields is V gene, J gene, clone size, D gene, CDR3 protein, CDR3 DNA. D genes are given only for firm matches. The size entry is marked missing in some rows and otherwise reads once, few, many or a size class.

>TRBV11-3|TRBJ2-3|.|.
CASSLGSVRDTQYF
TGTGCCAGCAGCTTAGGGTCCGTCCGGGATACGCAGTATTTT
>TRBV3-1/TRBV3-2|TRBJ1-4|.|.
CASSQDLNGVKKLFF
TGTGCCAGCAGCCAAGATCTTAATGGGGTTAAAAAACTGTTTTTT
>TRBV5-4|TRBJ2-5|.|.
CASSGRGGETQYF
TGTGCCAGCAGCGGTAGGGGTGGAGAGACCCAGTACTTC
>TRBV30|TRBJ2-7|.|TRBD1
CAWSTGTGVIYEQYF
TGTGCCTGGAGTACCGGGACAGGGGTCATCTACGAGCAGTACTTC
>TRBV30|TRBJ2-2|.|TRBD1
CARFALGQGNTGELFF
TGTGCCCGATTTGCTTTGGGACAGGGCAACACCGGGGAGCTGTTTTTT
>TRBV4-1|TRBJ2-1|.|TRBD1
CASSQSGTGNNEQFF
TGCGCCAGCAGCCAGAGCGGGACAGGGAACAATGAGCAGTTCTTC
>TRBV5-1|TRBJ2-7|few|.
CASSLDGSSYEQYF
TGCGCCAGCAGCTTGGATGGCAGCTCCTACGAGCAGTACTTC
>TRBV24-1|TRBJ2-2|.|TRBD1
CATSFRTGTLTGELFF
TGTGCCACCAGTTTCAGGACAGGGACGCTAACCGGGGAGCTGTTTTTT
>TRBV5-5|TRBJ1-1|.|.
CASQRGDGAFF
TGTGCATCGCAAAGAGGCGACGGAGCTTTCTTT
>TRBV11-2|TRBJ1-2|.|.
CASSLPPARRPPSGYTF
TGTGCCAGCAGCTTACCCCCGGCACGCAGACCCCCCTCGGGCTACACCTTC
>TRBV20-1|TRBJ2-3|.|TRBD2
CSASDPETSGRTDTQYF
TGCAGTGCTAGTGACCCGGAGACTAGCGGGAGAACAGATACGCAGTATTTT
>TRBV5-1|TRBJ2-1|.|.
CASSLEWTLPGNEQFF
TGCGCCAGCAGCTTGGAATGGACACTGCCGGGCAATGAGCAGTTCTTC
>TRBV30|TRBJ2-3|.|.
CAWRRTDTQYF
TGTGCCTGGAGGAGGACAGATACGCAGTATTTT
>TRBV7-8|TRBJ2-3|.|TRBD2
CASSQGLAGSTDTQYF
TGTGCCAGCAGCCAGGGACTAGCGGGAAGCACAGATACGCAGTATTTT
>TRBV2|TRBJ1-2|.|.
CASSEVGGQGYGYTF
TGTGCCAGCAGTGAAGTCGGGGGGCAGGGCTATGGCTACACCTTC
>TRBV6-5|TRBJ1-2|.|.
CASSYRPSNHNYGYTF
TGTGCCAGCAGTTATCGGCCTTCGAACCATAACTATGGCTACACCTTC
>TRBV9|TRBJ2-1|.|TRBD2
CASSVVGSGTYNEQFF
TGTGCCAGCAGCGTAGTCGGTAGCGGGACCTACAATGAGCAGTTCTTC
>TRBV24-1|TRBJ2-7|.|.
CATSDRGGPSSYEQYF
TGTGCCACCAGTGATCGAGGAGGGCCGAGCTCCTACGAGCAGTACTTC
>TRBV7-2|TRBJ2-7|.|.
CASSSATYEQYF
TGTGCCAGCAGCTCGGCCACCTACGAGCAGTACTTC
>TRBV11-2|TRBJ1-1|.|TRBD1
CASSPWTGGQVTEAFF
TGTGCCAGCAGCCCCTGGACAGGGGGCCAAGTCACTGAAGCTTTCTTT
>TRBV19|TRBJ1-4|.|.
CASSTLFPGAIEKLFF
TGTGCCAGCAGTACCCTTTTCCCAGGGGCGATCGAAAAACTGTTTTTT
>TRBV29-1|TRBJ2-7|.|TRBD2
CSVAGTTVQYF
TGCAGCGTTGCGGGGACTACAGTGCAGTACTTC
>TRBV7-2|TRBJ2-5|.|.
CASSLEYRGETQYF
TGTGCCAGCAGCTTAGAGTATAGGGGCGAGACCCAGTACTTC
>TRBV5-1|TRBJ1-5|.|.
CASSLDWDSNQPQHF
TGCGCCAGCAGCTTGGATTGGGATAGCAATCAGCCCCAGCATTTT
>TRBV7-9|TRBJ2-3|.|.
CAINPPPGTPTDTQYF
TGTGCCATTAACCCACCCCCCGGGACTCCCACAGATACGCAGTATTTT
>TRBV28|TRBJ1-2|.|.
CASSPTVDYGYTF
TGTGCCAGCAGCCCGACAGTCGACTATGGCTACACCTTC